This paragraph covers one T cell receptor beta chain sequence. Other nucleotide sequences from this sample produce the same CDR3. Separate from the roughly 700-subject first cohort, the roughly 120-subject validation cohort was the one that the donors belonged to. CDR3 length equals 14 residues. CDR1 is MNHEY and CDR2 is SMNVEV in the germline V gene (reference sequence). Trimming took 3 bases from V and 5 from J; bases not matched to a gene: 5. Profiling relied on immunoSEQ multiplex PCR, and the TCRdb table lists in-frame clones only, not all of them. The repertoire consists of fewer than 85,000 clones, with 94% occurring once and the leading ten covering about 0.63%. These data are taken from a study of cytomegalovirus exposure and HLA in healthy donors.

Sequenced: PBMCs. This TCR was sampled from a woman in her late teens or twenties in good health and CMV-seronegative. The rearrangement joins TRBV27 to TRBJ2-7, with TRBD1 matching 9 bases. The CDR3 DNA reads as TGTGCCAGCAGTTTGGGACAGGGTTTTAACGAGCAGTACTTC. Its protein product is CASSLGQGFNEQYF.